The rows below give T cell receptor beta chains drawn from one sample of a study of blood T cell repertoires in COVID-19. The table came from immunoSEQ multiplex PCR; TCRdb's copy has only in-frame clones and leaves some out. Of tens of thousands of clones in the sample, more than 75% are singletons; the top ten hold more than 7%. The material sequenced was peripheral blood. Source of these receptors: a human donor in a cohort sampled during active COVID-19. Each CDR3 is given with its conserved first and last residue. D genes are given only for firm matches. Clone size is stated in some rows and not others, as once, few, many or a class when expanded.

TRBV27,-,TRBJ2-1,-,TGTGCCAGCAGAAAACAGGCTTACTCCTACAATGAGCAGTTCTTC,CASRKQAYSYNEQFF
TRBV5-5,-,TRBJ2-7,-,TGTGCCAGCAGCACCGGGATAAACTACGAGCAGTACTTC,CASSTGINYEQYF
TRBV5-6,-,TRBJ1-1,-,TGTGCCAGCACCAAGCAGGGTACCTTTAGGGCTTTCTTT,CASTKQGTFRAFF
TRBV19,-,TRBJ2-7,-,TGTGCCAGTAGTCTCGTGGCGGGGATCGACGAGCAGTACTTC,CASSLVAGIDEQYF
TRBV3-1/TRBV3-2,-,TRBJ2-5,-,TGTGCCAGCAGCCAAGATCCCCCTAGAGGGGGGGAAGGAGAGACCCAGTACTTC,CASSQDPPRGGEGETQYF
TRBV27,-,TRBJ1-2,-,TGTGCCAGCAGTTTCTCCGGGGAAGACTATGGCTACACCTTC,CASSFSGEDYGYTF
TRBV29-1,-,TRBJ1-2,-,TGCAGCGTTGAAGACGCGGGAGGCTACACCTTC,CSVEDAGGYTF
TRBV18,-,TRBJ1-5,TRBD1,TGTGCCAGCTCACCGGGACAGGGCAATCAGCCCCAGCATTTT,CASSPGQGNQPQHF
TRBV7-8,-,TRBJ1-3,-,TGTGCCAGCAGCTTAGGTGGGCTTCTGCAAAACACCATATATTTT,CASSLGGLLQNTIYF
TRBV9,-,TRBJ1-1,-,TGTGCCAGCAGCGGGGGGGCTGAAGCTTTCTTT,CASSGGAEAFF
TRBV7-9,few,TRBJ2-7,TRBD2,TGTGCCAGCAGCGAACTAGCGGGGGGTGAGCAGTACTTC,CASSELAGGEQYF
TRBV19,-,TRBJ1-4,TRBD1,TGTGCCAGTAGTACGACAGGGATCGGCGAAAAACTGTTTTTT,CASSTTGIGEKLFF
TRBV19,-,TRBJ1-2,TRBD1,TGTGCCTGCGGTACCGGGACAGGGTCGGTCTACACCTTC,CACGTGTGSVYTF
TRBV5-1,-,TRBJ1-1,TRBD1,TGCGCCAGCAGCTGGGACAGCTCCATGAACACTGAAGCTTTCTTT,CASSWDSSMNTEAFF
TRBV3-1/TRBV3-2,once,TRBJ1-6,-,TGTGCCAGCAGCCAACCTTCTTCGAGGTATTCACCCCTCCACTTT,CASSQPSSRYSPLHF
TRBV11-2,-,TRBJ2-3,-,TGTGCCAGCAGCTTAGATCCCGTCCGGGGATCCACAGATACGCAGTATTTT,CASSLDPVRGSTDTQYF
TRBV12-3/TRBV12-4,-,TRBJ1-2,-,TGTGCCAGCAGTTCGACAGAATTCTATGGCTACACCTTC,CASSSTEFYGYTF
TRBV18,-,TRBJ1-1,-,TGTGCCAGCTCACCAGGGCGGGGTTTAGAAGCTTTCTTT,CASSPGRGLEAFF
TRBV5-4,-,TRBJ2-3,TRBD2,TGTGCCAGCAGCTTGGGAGGTAGCGGGGGGTCCACAGATACGCAGTATTTT,CASSLGGSGGSTDTQYF
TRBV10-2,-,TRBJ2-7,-,TGCGCCAGCAGTGAGGAGGGGGGGACACCCTACGAGCAGTACTTC,CASSEEGGTPYEQYF
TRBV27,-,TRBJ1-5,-,TGTGCCAGCAGTCTCGAGGGGGATCAGCCCCAGCATTTT,CASSLEGDQPQHF
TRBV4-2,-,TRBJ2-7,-,TGTGCCAGCAGCCAAGATGACGGGAGCTCCTACGAGCAGTACTTC,CASSQDDGSSYEQYF
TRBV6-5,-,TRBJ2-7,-,TGTGCCAGCAGTTACTTCGCAGGGGATTCAGGGGAGCAGTACTTC,CASSYFAGDSGEQYF
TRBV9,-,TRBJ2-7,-,TGTGCCAGCAGCGTAGCTCTCCAGGCGGGGTTCTACGAGCAGTACTTC,CASSVALQAGFYEQYF
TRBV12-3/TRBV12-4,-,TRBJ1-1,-,TGTGCCAGCAGTACGCAGGTGAACACTGAAGCTTTCTTT,CASSTQVNTEAFF
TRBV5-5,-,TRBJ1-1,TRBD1,TGTGCCAGCAGTCAGTCACAGGGGGCTAGGGGCACTGAAGCTTTCTTT,CASSQSQGARGTEAFF
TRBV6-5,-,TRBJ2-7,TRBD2,TGTGCCAGCAGCCCGGGGGGGGCAGGTGGTTACGAGCAGTACTTC,CASSPGGAGGYEQYF
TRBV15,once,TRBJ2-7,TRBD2,TGTGCCACCAGAAACGCGGGGGGCGAGCAGTACTTC,CATRNAGGEQYF
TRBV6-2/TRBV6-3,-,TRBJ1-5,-,TGTGCCAGCAGTCCGAGGGGGAATCAGCCCCAGCATTTT,CASSPRGNQPQHF
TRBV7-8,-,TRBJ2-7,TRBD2,TGTGCCAGCAGCTTCGGAGCGGGGGCCTACGAGCAGTACTTC,CASSFGAGAYEQYF
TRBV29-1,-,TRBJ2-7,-,TGCAGCGTTGTTGCCGGTCCTTCCTACGAGCAGTACTTC,CSVVAGPSYEQYF
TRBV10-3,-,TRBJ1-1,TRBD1,TGTGCCGTCGGACAGGGTGGGAACACTGAAGCTTTCTTT,CAVGQGGNTEAFF
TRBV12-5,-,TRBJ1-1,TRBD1,TGTGCTAGTGGGTTAGGGGGCCCCTCAGGGAACACTGAAGCTTTCTTT,CASGLGGPSGNTEAFF
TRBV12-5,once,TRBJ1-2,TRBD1,TGTGCTAGTGGTCCCAGGGCGGACAGGGCAGATGGCTACACCTTC,CASGPRADRADGYTF
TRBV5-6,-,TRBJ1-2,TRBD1,TGTGCCAGCAGCCCGGGACAGACGAAGTACTATGGCTACACCTTC,CASSPGQTKYYGYTF
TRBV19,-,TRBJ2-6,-,TGTGCCAGTACCTTGGGCCCCAGGGGCTCTGGGGCCAACGTCCTGACTTTC,CASTLGPRGSGANVLTF
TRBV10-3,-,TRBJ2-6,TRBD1,TGTGCCATCAGCCAGGGGGCAGCGGGGGCCAACGTCCTGACTTTC,CAISQGAAGANVLTF
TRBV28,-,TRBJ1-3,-,TGTGCCAGCAGTGTGAGGGAGCTTAGCTCTGGAAACACCATATATTTT,CASSVRELSSGNTIYF
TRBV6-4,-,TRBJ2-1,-,TGTGCCAGCAGTGACTCTACCGGTTCCTACAATGAGCAGTTCTTC,CASSDSTGSYNEQFF
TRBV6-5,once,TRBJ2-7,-,TGTGCCAGCAGTTCCCAATACGAGCAGTACTTC,CASSSQYEQYF
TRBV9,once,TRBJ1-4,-,TGTGCCAGCAGCGTGGAGCTGGAGGGGCGACAAGCTGAAAAACTGTTTTTT,CASSVELEGRQAEKLFF
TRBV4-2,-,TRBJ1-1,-,TGTGCCAGCAGCCAAGCTCCGAACACTGAAGCTTTCTTT,CASSQAPNTEAFF
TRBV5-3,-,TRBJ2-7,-,TGTGCCAGAAGCTTGGTATTCGGACTTATGAGCTCCTACGAGCAGTACTTC,CARSLVFGLMSSYEQYF
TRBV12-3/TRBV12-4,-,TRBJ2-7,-,TGTGCCAGCAGTCCCCCCCTAACCTACGAGCAGTACTTC,CASSPPLTYEQYF
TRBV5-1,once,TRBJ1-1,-,TGCGCCAGCGCTCAGAACATGAACACTGAAGCTTTCTTT,CASAQNMNTEAFF
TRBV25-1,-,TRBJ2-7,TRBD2,TGTGCCAGCAGTGACCCTGGGACTAGCGGGGGGCTTTACGAGCAGTACTTC,CASSDPGTSGGLYEQYF
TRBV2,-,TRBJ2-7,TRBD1,TGTGCCAGCAGTGTGAGGACAGGGGGCGAGCAGTACTTC,CASSVRTGGEQYF
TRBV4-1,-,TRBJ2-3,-,TGCGCCAGCAGCCGAAGCTCAGGGGGGCTCACAGATACGCAGTATTTT,CASSRSSGGLTDTQYF
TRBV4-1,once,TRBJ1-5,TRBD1,TGCGCCAGCAGCAAGGGACAGGGCGGAGTTCAGCCCCAGCATTTT,CASSKGQGGVQPQHF
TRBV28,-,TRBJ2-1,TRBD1,TGTGCCAGCAGTTTCCGGGACAGGGTGAAATGGGTCTTC,CASSFRDRVKWVF
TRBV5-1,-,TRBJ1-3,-,TGCGCCAGCAGTTCATCGGGGGCTGGAAACACCATATATTTT,CASSSSGAGNTIYF
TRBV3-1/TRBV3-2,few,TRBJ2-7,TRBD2,TGTGCCAGCAGCCCGCGGACTAGCGGGGGTGGCGAGCAGTACTTC,CASSPRTSGGGEQYF
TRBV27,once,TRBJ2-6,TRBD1,TGTGCCAGCAGTTGGGGACAGGGGGCAGCTGGGGCCAACGTCCTGACTTTC,CASSWGQGAAGANVLTF
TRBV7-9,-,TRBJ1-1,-,TGTGCCAGCAGCTTGATGTCCGCAGGGGACACTGAAGCTTTCTTT,CASSLMSAGDTEAFF
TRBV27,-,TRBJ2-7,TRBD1,TGTGCCAGCAGTCTCTCCGGGACAGTGACCTACGAGCAGTACTTC,CASSLSGTVTYEQYF
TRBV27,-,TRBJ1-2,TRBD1,TGTGCCAGCAGTTTATCGGGGACAGACTATGGCTACACCTTC,CASSLSGTDYGYTF
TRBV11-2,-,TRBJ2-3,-,TGTGCCAGCAGCCTCGCCCGGACTGAGTGGGGAGATACGCAGTATTTT,CASSLARTEWGDTQYF
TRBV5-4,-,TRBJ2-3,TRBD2,TGTGCCAGCAGCTTCCCGGGGGGGGGAAAAGATACGCAGTATTTT,CASSFPGGGKDTQYF
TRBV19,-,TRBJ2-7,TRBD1,TGTGCCAGTAGTCCCTCCGGGACAGGGACCTACGAGCAGTACTTC,CASSPSGTGTYEQYF